The clone carrying this TCR beta chain occurred a few times. Its specificity is not known. The PCR ran on 60 Vbeta and 13 Jbeta primers. The table came from immunoSEQ multiplex PCR; TCRdb's copy has only in-frame clones and leaves some out. The sample lists roughly 120,000 clones; about 80% were seen once. This entry belongs to a study of cytomegalovirus exposure and HLA in healthy donors. Study-wide results and limits: In a later analysis, HLA-associated beta chains showed higher expansion and lower generation probabilities than comparable chains.

This CDR3 comprises 15 residues. Germline V gives CDR1 SEHNR, CDR2 FQNEAQ (reference sequence). Trimming removed 5 bases from V and 4 bases from J, with 14 bases in between. The specimen sequenced was PBMCs. The chain carries TRBV7-9 and TRBJ2-2; a possible D gene is TRBD2 (5 bases). This receptor was taken from a man under 40 in good health and CMV-seropositive. The CDR3, as DNA: TGTGCCAGCAGCCCCCGGGATCCGGTCACCGGGGAGCTGTTTTTT. Residues: CASSPRDPVTGELFF.